This T cell receptor beta chain was captured in a study of cytomegalovirus exposure and HLA in healthy donors. Study outcomes and limitations: It was reported in a later analysis that an Asian-associated ancestry cluster showed fewer N-insertions than the roughly 670-donor mean. Accurate prediction of HLA-A and HLA-B alleles (for most subjects) was reportedly achieved from TCR beta sequences. Later analysis identified several of the most significant clusters that appeared linked to common viral pathogens.

As concerns this clone: Its antigen is unknown.

CDR3 length: 15 amino acids. CDR1 is MDHEN, CDR2 SYDVKM, per germline. Germline trimming cut 3 bases from V and 0 bases from J; bases unmatched to any gene: 3. The PCR had 60 Vbeta and 13 Jbeta primers. Source study methods: An analysis that came later counted some 80 million unique TCR beta chains, around 12 million shared. TCRdb's copy holds only in-frame clones and misses some; the assay was immunoSEQ multiplex PCR. That table gives V, J and clone size, and the DNA gave D and trimming. The table has hundreds of thousands of clones, approximately 79% seen once. The gene calls are TRBV28 and TRBJ2-7; 9 bases fit TRBD1. Sample: PBMCs. This receptor was taken from a male donor in good health and CMV-seronegative. For the CDR3, the DNA is TGTGCCAGCAGTTTCCGGGACAGGGCCTCCTACGAGCAGTACTTC. Residues: CASSFRDRASYEQYF.